Sequencing of this T cell receptor beta chain was carried out in a study of T cell responses to AZD1222 COVID-19 vaccine (dated by TCRdb to the early 2020s). Notes on the research overall: AZD1222 recipients whose second dose came at about 4 weeks and those whose second dose came at about 12 weeks were combined into one group, since spike-specific TCR depth and breadth did not differ between the two schedules. TCR sequencing was performed for over 230 trial participants, of whom around 200 were given two doses of AZD1222 and about 25 were given two doses of MenACWY control vaccine. Trial participants were enrolled into age subgroups of 18-55, 56-69 and 70-plus years, which contained 148, 28 and 57 TCR-sequenced participants, respectively.

The CDR3, cysteine through phenylalanine, is 15 amino acids long. Kept here is only the CDR3 DNA, which spans 45 bases and is read in frame from base 1. CDR1 and CDR2 are drawn from the germline V gene: MNHEY, SVGEGT. Relative to germline, V is 2 bases shorter and J is 0 bases shorter, with 9 bases between their ends. The time point tag for this specimen amounts to: baseline before first vaccination. Vaccinee samples were obtained from the UK trials COV001 and COV002, which included a single-blind randomized controlled phase 2/3 trial of AZD1222 (ChAdOx1 nCoV-19) in healthy adults. Trial participant PBMC samples were collected at day 0 and day 28 after the second dose for TCRbeta chain sequencing. Broad study findings and their caveats: After two AZD1222 doses, spike-specific TCR breadth and depth were significantly higher than at day 0 and than in MenACWY recipients. Because no day 14 peak-response samples were available, repertoires were characterized only after the peak T cell response. In the small 56-69-year group, the increase in depth fell short of significance, most likely because of low power. CD4 TCRs associated with the vaccine covered the entire spike protein, and the dominant responses were in regions 160-218 and 743-854. Nearly half of unique spike-specific TCRs reportedly recognized epitopes outside regions mutated in the B.1.351 and B.1.1.7 variants. Most participants were white British and females outnumbered males, and the authors suggested that clonal diversity may have been underestimated. Conclusions about previously exposed vaccinees were limited because only six AZD1222 recipients were SARS-CoV-2 seropositive at baseline.

The CDR3 regions of human TCRbeta chains were subjected to immunosequencing. The published analysis was carried out like this. Repertoire TCRs were checked for matches against a reference library of SARS-CoV-2-specific TCRs that had been generated using the MIRA antigen-specificity platform. Breadth was defined as the fraction of unique TCRs that were SARS-CoV-2-associated. Depth was defined as the fraction of total T cells that were SARS-CoV-2-associated. Using the MIRA data, each spike-specific TCR was mapped to the spike region that the TCR reacts to and placed in a CD4 or CD8 class. Log10-transformed breadth and depth values were compared by one-way ANOVA with Sidak's multiple comparisons tests. Sourced from immuneACCESS, this table was stored by TCRdb with only in-frame sequences that have V and J called. A share of the clones is absent; for the studies checked, an unresolved V gene accounts for under half, and the remainder has no known explanation. V and J calls and clone size are those listed in that table; D and trimming were worked out from the DNA. Counted in this sample were 80,000 to 100,000 clones; 70% to 90% of them appeared once. About 6% of the sample lies in the top ten.

A remark on this clone: The antigen it recognizes is unknown. Per-base quality was not reported, and no clone a single base away is much larger than it.

The sample in question was peripheral blood, obtained on day 0 of AZD1222 vaccination. The clonotype comes from an adult in good health. The receptor chain draws on TRBV6-2 or TRBV6-3 and TRBJ2-3; the D segment could be TRBD2, given 6 matching bases. The CDR3 is CASSYAGPSTDTQYF. The nucleotide sequence is given as TGTGCCAGCAGTTACGCGGGGCCGAGCACAGATACGCAGTATTTT.